This TCR beta chain came from a study of identical twins. Broader study findings: High-abundance cord blood beta clonotypes had fewer insertions; memory repertoires showed none. Beta out-of-frame sequences showed weaker excess sharing between twins.

This clonotype was detected ten times or more. What it recognizes is unknown. All of the donors were Caucasians in good health. This CDR3 is built from 13 residues. V was clipped by 7 bases and J by 5 bases, with 15 bases between them. Germline V gene data show CDR1 as MNHEY and CDR2 as SVGEGT. TCRdb reprocessed the 5' RACE reads with MiXCR, giving one entry per CDR3 protein. The repertoire holds hundreds of thousands of distinct CDR3 sequences, with 7.1% as singletons. This same sample was also part of a study on yellow fever vaccine responses in identical twins.

The rearrangement links TRBV6-2 or TRBV6-3 to TRBJ2-7; a weak D match, TRBD1 (5 bases). This TCR was recovered from a woman aged 18-30 years in good health. Material: PBMCs. CDR3 sequence reads: CASTQGGNDEQYF. As DNA, the CDR3 is TGTGCCAGCACCCAGGGTGGGAATGACGAGCAGTACTTC.